This record covers a single TCR beta chain. Antigen: not known. The assay was immunoSEQ multiplex PCR, and TCRdb's table has in-frame clones only and misses some. The data hold 90,000 to 140,000 clones, with about 92% observed a single time. The sample originates from a study of siplizumab effects on memory and regulatory T cells. Study results and limitations: For siplizumab cultures, the suppressive function of their proliferating Tregs was not confirmed.

There are 13 residues in the CDR3. V gave up 8 bases and J gave up 3 bases, with 12 bases separating them. The V gene's germline CDR1 is KGHSH and CDR2 LQKENI. Sequencing was done on a sample of CD4+ T cells sorted from blood. V and J are TRBV18 and TRBJ2-3; tentatively, D is TRBD2 (6 bases). The sequence came from a human donor in good health. CDR3 in DNA: TGTGCCAGCGCGGGAACGGTGACAGATACGCAGTATTTT. It codes for CASAGTVTDTQYF.